These 28 T cell receptor beta chains were all obtained from the same sample, sequenced in a study of blood T cell repertoires in COVID-19. The assay was immunoSEQ multiplex PCR, and TCRdb's table has in-frame clones only and misses some. The sample holds 200,000 to 250,000 clones; 80% to 90% are singletons and the top ten take about 4%. The sample taken for sequencing was peripheral blood. These receptors were taken from a man aged 45 to 65 with acute or convalescent COVID-19.

V usage is TRBV6-5 and J usage is TRBJ1-1; 8 nucleotides align to TRBD1. The length of the CDR3 is 13 residues. Per germline, CDR1 MNHEY and CDR2 SVGAGI. The V and J ends lost 5 bases and 8 bases, in that order; junction bases with no gene match: 7. CDR3 region: CASSNGQGVEAFF. The CDR3 coding sequence is TGTGCCAGCAGTAACGGACAGGGAGTGGAAGCTTTCTTT.

This clone was recorded once. This chain joins TRBV13 and TRBJ2-7; 11 nucleotides match TRBD1. Losses at the gene ends were 4 bases for V and 2 bases for J; bases not matched to a gene: 1. This CDR3 is 14 amino acids long. From germline, CDR1 is PRHDT and CDR2 FYEKMQ (reference sequence). The CDR3 loop reads CASSSGQGAYEQYF. The CDR3 DNA reads as TGTGCCAGCAGCTCGGGACAGGGGGCCTACGAGCAGTACTTC.

The chain has TRBV18 and TRBJ1-5; 12 nucleotides match TRBD1. V gave up 5 bases and J gave up 8 bases; unmatched junction bases: 4. Germline V gene lookup returns CDR1 KGHSH and CDR2 LQKENI. This CDR3 spans 14 amino acids. The CDR3 here is CASSMGQGAKPQHF. CDR3 coding DNA: TGTGCCAGCTCAATGGGACAGGGGGCTAAGCCCCAGCATTTT.

The count of this clone is one. The chain couples TRBV19 to TRBJ2-7; 8 bases match TRBD1. V lost 1 base, J lost 6 bases, and 8 bases stayed unmatched. The CDR3 has 15 residues. Germline values: CDR1 LNHDA, CDR2 SQIVND (reference sequence). CDR3 nucleotides: TGTGCCAGTAGTATAGGGGGACAGGTTACTGGCGAGCAGTACTTC. This encodes CASSIGGQVTGEQYF.

This clone turned up a few times. CDR3 DNA: TGTGCCAGCAGCTTAGTTCAGGCCTATGGCTACACCTTC. Its protein product is CASSLVQAYGYTF. J is TRBJ1-2 and V is TRBV7-2; D gene ambiguous. Looked up from germline, CDR1 is SGHTA and CDR2 is FQGNSA. The length of the CDR3 is 13 residues. V was pared by 1 base and J by 4 bases, with 7 bases between.

This clone was counted only a few times. The gene calls are TRBV6-2 or TRBV6-3 and TRBJ2-1; 10 bases map to TRBD2. The CDR3 sequence is 18 residues long. After removal of 2 bases from V and 9 bases from J, the junction contained 16 bases not matched to a gene. Germline CDR1 reads MNHEY; CDR2 reads SVGEGT. The CDR3 coding sequence is TGTGCCAGCAGTTACCGGGAGGCCAGCGGGGGGGCTCGGGGTGAGCAGTTCTTC. This sequence encodes CASSYREASGGARGEQFF.

The J gene is TRBJ2-1, the V gene TRBV14, with D possibly TRBD2 on 6 matching bases. The germline V and J ends were trimmed by 4 bases and 8 bases, with 15 bases remaining between them. The CDR3 is 14 amino acids. CDR1 and CDR2 from the germline V gene are SGHDN and FVKESK. The DNA of the CDR3 is TGTGCCAGCAGCCTTAGCGGAGTCGGGGATGAGCAGTTCTTC. It codes for CASSLSGVGDEQFF.

The chain couples TRBV27 to TRBJ1-5; 7 bases fit TRBD1. Germline lookup yields CDR1 MNHEY and CDR2 SMNVEV (reference sequence). V trimming: 3 bases; J trimming: 3 bases; junction bases outside the gene matches: 2. CDR3 size: 14 residues. The CDR3 here is CASSLDRFNQPQHF. The CDR3 DNA sequence: TGTGCCAGCAGTTTGGACAGGTTCAATCAGCCCCAGCATTTT.

This clone was seen only a few times. The rearrangement links TRBV10-2 to TRBJ1-6, with 7 bases identical to TRBD1. Germline V CDR1 and CDR2: WSHSY, SAAADI. CDR3 length: 15 amino acids. J lost 9 bases, V lost 2 bases, and 7 bases had no gene match. CDR3 DNA: TGCGCCAGCAGTGAGGCTGACAGGGACGGTTCACCCCTCCACTTT. The encoded protein is CASSEADRDGSPLHF.

This clone was counted a single time. The genes are TRBV27 and TRBJ1-1; 9 bases fit TRBD1. The CDR3 has 16 residues. The V gene's germline CDR1 is MNHEY and CDR2 SMNVEV (reference sequence). The trim removed 2 bases at V and 5 bases at J, leaving 9 bases unmatched. The CDR3 coding sequence is TGTGCCAGCAGTTTAGGTTGGGACAGGGTAGGAACTGAAGCTTTCTTT. Amino acids: CASSLGWDRVGTEAFF.

This clone was counted a single time. The chain has TRBV7-9 and TRBJ1-3; TRBD1 matches at 7 bases. Germline CDR1 reads SEHNR; CDR2 reads FQNEAQ (reference sequence). The CDR3 loop spans 15 amino acids. With 5 bases clipped from V and 3 bases from J, the junction kept 7 bases outside the gene matches. The CDR3 sequence: CASSPPRQGGNTIYF. The CDR3 DNA reads as TGTGCCAGCAGCCCCCCGAGACAGGGTGGAAACACCATATATTTT. The entire variable domain, with the rest obtained from reference TRBV7-9 and TRBJ1-3, is as follows: DTGVSQNPRHKITKRGQNVTFRCDPISEHNRLYWYRQTLGQGPEFLTYFQNEAQLEKSRLLSDRFSAERPKGSFSTLEIQRTEQGDSAMYLCASSPPRQGGNTIYFGEGSWLTVV.

The genes are TRBV24-1 and TRBJ1-2; 7 bases map to TRBD1. Germline CDR1 is KGHDR and CDR2 is SFDVKD. The CDR3 has 15 residues. Trimming took 4 bases from V and 5 from J; bases not matched to a gene: 9. CDR3 in amino acids: CATSDPGTALYGYTF. DNA for the CDR3: TGTGCCACCAGTGACCCCGGGACAGCGCTTTATGGCTACACCTTC.

J is TRBJ2-3 and V is TRBV6-6; D perhaps matches TRBD2 (6 bases). The CDR3 extends over 13 amino acids. The V gene lost 8 bases and the J gene lost 6 bases, with 15 bases spanning the gap. The germline gives CDR1 MNHNY, CDR2 SVGAGI (reference sequence). DNA of the CDR3: TGTGCCAGCTACCCGGGAGAGACGGATACGCAGTATTTT. As protein: CASYPGETDTQYF.

This clone showed up many times. The rearrangement links TRBV6-5 to TRBJ1-1; D is possibly TRBD1 (5 bases). Germline CDR1 reads MNHEY; CDR2 reads SVGAGI. The CDR3 has 13 residues. V lost 5 bases and J 6 bases, leaving 13 bases between the germline ends. CDR3 nucleotide sequence: TGTGCCAGCAGTCGGGGGGTGGGGTCTGAAGCTTTCTTT. It yields the protein CASSRGVGSEAFF.

The chain links TRBV2 to TRBJ2-7, with 8 bases identical to TRBD2. V shed 3 bases, J shed 4 bases, and the junction held 8 bases outside the gene matches. Germline-derived CDR1 and CDR2 are SNHLY and FYNNEI. This CDR3 is built from 15 residues. The CDR3 DNA is TGTGCCAGCAGTGAGTTGGTTAGCGGGATTTACGAGCAGTACTTC. Protein sequence: CASSELVSGIYEQYF.

There are a few counts of this clone. This chain uses TRBV10-3 with TRBJ2-2, with 8 bases that match TRBD1. Germline CDR1 reads ENHRY; CDR2 reads SYGVKD. The junction had 5 bases not matched to a gene; V was cut back by 6 bases and J by 2 bases. The CDR3 covers 15 residues. In DNA, the CDR3 is TGTGCCATCAGGACAGGGGAGCGAAACACCGGGGAGCTGTTTTTT. Protein sequence: CAIRTGERNTGELFF.

There are a few counts of this clone. The CDR3 DNA reads as TGTGCCAGCAGCCTCCAGGATAATAATTCACCCCTCCACTTT. Its protein product is CASSLQDNNSPLHF. The rearrangement uses TRBV6-5 and TRBJ1-6; no definite D call. This CDR3 has 14 residues. Trimming stripped 6 bases from V and 5 bases from J, with 11 bases between. Per germline, CDR1 MNHEY and CDR2 SVGAGI.

This clone has only a few counts. V is TRBV9 and J is TRBJ2-6, with 10 bases lining up with TRBD1. In germline, CDR1 is SGDLS, CDR2 YYNGEE. Germline trimming cut 4 bases from V and 1 base from J; bases unmatched to any gene: 23. The CDR3 spans 23 residues. CDR3 protein: CASSYYDRTTRQGAGSGANVLTF. The CDR3 coding sequence is TGTGCCAGCAGCTACTACGACCGAACGACCCGACAGGGGGCCGGTTCTGGGGCCAACGTCCTGACTTTC. Variable domain in full (rest from reference TRBV9 and TRBJ2-6): DSGVTQTPKHLITATGQRVTLRCSPRSGDLSVYWYQQSLDQGLQFLIQYYNGEERAKGNILERFSAQQFPDLHSELNLSSLELGDSALYFCASSYYDRTTRQGAGSGANVLTFGAGSRLTVL.

The gene calls are TRBV6-5 and TRBJ1-2; D remains unclear. V was pared by 2 bases and J by 5 bases, with 12 bases between. Germline lookup yields CDR1 MNHEY and CDR2 SVGAGI. The CDR3 length is 14 residues. CDR3 amino acids: CASSYDSVPYGYTF. The CDR3 DNA reads TGTGCCAGCAGTTACGATTCGGTCCCTTATGGCTACACCTTC.

The chain employs TRBV7-9 and TRBJ2-1, with a possible D match to TRBD2 (5 bases). The germline V gene has CDR1 SEHNR and CDR2 FQNEAQ (reference sequence). The germline V and J ends were trimmed by 5 bases and 3 bases, with 17 bases remaining between them. The CDR3 is 16 residues long. CDR3 amino acids: CASSERLLGGYNEQFF. As DNA, the CDR3 is TGTGCCAGCAGCGAACGGCTGCTAGGAGGCTACAATGAGCAGTTCTTC. Full variable domain (rest looked up from reference TRBV7-9 and TRBJ2-1): DTGVSQNPRHKITKRGQNVTFRCDPISEHNRLYWYRQTLGQGPEFLTYFQNEAQLEKSRLLSDRFSAERPKGSFSTLEIQRTEQGDSAMYLCASSERLLGGYNEQFFGPGTRLTVL.

The chain is built from TRBV9 and TRBJ2-7, with D perhaps TRBD2 (7 bases). Germline CDR1 and CDR2: SGDLS and YYNGEE. Trimming left V 4 bases short and J 4 bases short, with 18 bases between. This CDR3 comprises 15 residues. The CDR3 is CASSPGGGGGYEQYF. For the CDR3, the DNA is TGTGCCAGCAGCCCCGGAGGGGGAGGGGGTTACGAGCAGTACTTC.

The J gene is TRBJ2-7, the V gene TRBV6-4; TRBD2 aligns across 8 bases. Germline CDR1 and CDR2: MRHNA and SNTAGT. This CDR3 has 14 residues. V shed 7 bases and J 0 bases; nucleotides not matched to a gene: 5. CDR3 loop: CASTLSGDSYEQYF. CDR3 coding DNA: TGTGCCAGCACTCTTAGCGGGGACTCCTACGAGCAGTACTTC.

This chain joins TRBV6-5 and TRBJ1-1, with D possibly being TRBD1 (6 bases). The germline gives CDR1 MNHEY, CDR2 SVGAGI. Trimming took off 6 bases at V and 1 base at J, with 12 bases between the two ends. The CDR3 length is 14 residues. The CDR3 DNA sequence: TGTGCCAGCAGGACGGGGACAAGGAACACTGAAGCTTTCTTT. Amino acids: CASRTGTRNTEAFF.

The chain uses TRBV12-3 or TRBV12-4 and TRBJ2-5, with no clear D. The CDR3 length is 13 residues. V lost 3 bases and J 3 bases, leaving 8 bases between the germline ends. As DNA, the CDR3 is TGTGCCAGCAGTTTTGGCAGTAAAGAGACCCAGTACTTC. Translation: CASSFGSKETQYF.

The chain combines TRBV18 with TRBJ1-1; no reliable D call. The germline V gene has CDR1 KGHSH and CDR2 LQKENI. There are 14 residues in the CDR3. Deletions cut 3 bases from V and 3 bases from J, with 11 bases between. The CDR3 DNA reads as TGTGCCAGCTCACCCCTTGGGGAGGACACTGAAGCTTTCTTT. Residues: CASSPLGEDTEAFF.

The chain is built from TRBV29-1 and TRBJ2-2, with D maybe TRBD2 (5 bases). Germline V gives CDR1 SQVTM, CDR2 ANQGSEA. The CDR3 runs to 14 residues. CDR3 sequence (DNA): TGCGCAGCATGCGAAGGACTGAACACCGGGGAGCTGTTTTTT. This encodes CAACEGLNTGELFF.

The chain carries TRBV20-1 and TRBJ1-1; D not certain. With 2 bases removed from V and 6 bases from J, the gap between germline ends came to 7 bases. CDR1 and CDR2 (germline): DFQATT, SNEGSKA (reference sequence). The CDR3 is 11 amino acids. CDR3 region: CSARRAAEAFF. In DNA form, the CDR3 reads TGCAGTGCTAGAAGAGCCGCTGAAGCTTTCTTT.

This rearrangement joins TRBV6-5 to TRBJ1-3, with TRBD1 as a possible D gene (6 bases). Germline V gene lookup returns CDR1 MNHEY and CDR2 SVGAGI. V was clipped by 7 bases and J by 0 bases, with 7 bases between them. The CDR3 covers 13 residues. The CDR3 DNA sequence: TGTGCCAGCAACAGGGCCTCTGGAAACACCATATATTTT. The encoded protein is CASNRASGNTIYF.